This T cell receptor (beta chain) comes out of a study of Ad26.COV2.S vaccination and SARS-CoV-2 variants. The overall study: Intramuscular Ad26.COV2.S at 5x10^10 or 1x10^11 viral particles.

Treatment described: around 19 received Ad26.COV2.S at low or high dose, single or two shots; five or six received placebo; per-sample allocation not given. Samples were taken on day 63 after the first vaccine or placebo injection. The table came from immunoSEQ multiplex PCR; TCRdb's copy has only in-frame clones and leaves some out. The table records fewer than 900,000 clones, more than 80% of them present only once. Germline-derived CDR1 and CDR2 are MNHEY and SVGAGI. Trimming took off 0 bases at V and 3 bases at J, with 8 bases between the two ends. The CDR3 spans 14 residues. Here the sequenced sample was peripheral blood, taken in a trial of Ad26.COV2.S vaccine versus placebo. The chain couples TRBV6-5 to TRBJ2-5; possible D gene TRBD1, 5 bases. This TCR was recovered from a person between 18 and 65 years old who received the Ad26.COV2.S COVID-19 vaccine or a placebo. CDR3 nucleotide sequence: TGTGCCAGCAGTTACTCGACAGCGAAAGAGACCCAGTACTTC. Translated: CASSYSTAKETQYF.